Each of the 29 T cell receptor beta chains below was sequenced from the same sample in a study of shared clonotypes between healthy human individuals. It was CD45RO-negative cells, positively selected for CCR7, that made up naive CD8 cells, with terminally differentiated effector memory CD45RA+ cells excluded. The assay was immunoSEQ multiplex PCR, and TCRdb's table has in-frame clones only and misses some. The sample has around 2,000,000 clones, 85% to 95% seen once. The sample comprised naive CD8+ T cells from PBMCs. Source of these receptors: a man aged 18 to 29 in good health. Some clones in this sample may be carry-over from other donors' samples.

The sample holds one count of this clone. The CDR3, as DNA: TGCACCAGCAGCCAAGGCCCCCCCCCAGTCCGCCCCGACAATGAGCAGTTCTTC. Protein sequence: CTSSQGPPPVRPDNEQFF. The chain combines TRBV1 with TRBJ2-1; TRBD1, the table's D call, lacks a check against the DNA. TRBV1 is assigned pseudogene status. This CDR3 is built from 18 residues.

The chain carries TRBV19 and TRBJ2-3, with 9 bases lining up with TRBD1. This CDR3 has 17 amino acids. CDR1 is LNHDA, CDR2 SQIVND, per germline (reference sequence). Trimming took 9 bases from V and 4 from J; bases not matched to a gene: 17. CDR3 DNA: TGTGCCAGCGGGACAAGCCTTACAGGGGGCGAGGCAGATACGCAGTATTTT. It yields the protein CASGTSLTGGEADTQYF.

This chain links TRBV9 with TRBJ1-3; unclear D gene. The CDR3 has 17 residues. Looked up from germline, CDR1 is SGDLS and CDR2 is YYNGEE. V lost 0 bases, J lost 0 bases, and 13 bases lay in between. CDR3 region: CASSVGASIPSGNTIYF. The DNA of the CDR3 is TGTGCCAGCAGCGTAGGGGCAAGCATACCCTCTGGAAACACCATATATTTT.

This sequence joins TRBV4-3 and TRBJ1-2, with 10 positions matching TRBD1. Trimming took 0 bases from V and 7 from J; bases not matched to a gene: 11. The CDR3 length is 17 residues. From germline, CDR1 is LGHNA and CDR2 YSLEER. CDR3: CASSQDWRDRGLGGYTF. The CDR3 DNA reads as TGCGCCAGCAGCCAAGATTGGAGAGACAGGGGGCTTGGTGGCTACACCTTC.

This chain links TRBV19 with TRBJ2-7, with 7 bases aligning to TRBD2. The V gene end was trimmed by 3 bases and the J gene end by 4 bases; junction bases not matched to a gene: 3. Germline V gene lookup returns CDR1 LNHDA and CDR2 SQIVND (reference sequence). This CDR3 has 13 residues. CDR3 coding DNA: TGTGCCAGTAGTATTAACGGGAGGTACGAGCAGTACTTC. Encoded protein: CASSINGRYEQYF.

This chain uses TRBV10-2 with TRBJ2-2; TRBD2 might be the D (6 bases). V dropped 0 bases and J dropped 4 bases, with 9 bases sitting between them. The CDR3 covers 15 residues. Germline assignment: CDR1 WSHSY and CDR2 SAAADI. Here the CDR3 reads CASSESQRATGELFF. In DNA form, the CDR3 reads TGCGCCAGCAGTGAGTCCCAGCGGGCCACCGGGGAGCTGTTTTTT.

This clone came up once. This sample also contains other DNA sequences that code for the same CDR3. This sequence joins TRBV5-1 and TRBJ2-2, with 7 bases matching TRBD2. The CDR3 runs to 16 residues. The V gene end was trimmed by 0 bases and the J gene end by 2 bases; junction bases not matched to a gene: 4. The germline V gene encodes CDR1 SGHRS and CDR2 YFSETQ. Written as DNA, the CDR3 is TGCGCCAGCAGCTTGGGTCTAGCGGCAAACACCGGGGAGCTGTTTTTT. Amino acid sequence: CASSLGLAANTGELFF. Supplemented by reference TRBV5-1 and TRBJ2-2, the full variable domain reads KAGVTQTPRYLIKTRGQQVTLSCSPISGHRSVSWYQQTPGQGLQFLFEYFSETQRNKGNFPGRFSGRQFSNSRSEMNVSTLELGDSALYLCASSLGLAANTGELFFGEGSRLTVL.

V is TRBV11-2 and J is TRBJ1-5; 7 bases are a match to TRBD1. The CDR3 is made up of 14 amino acids. CDR1 is SGHAT, CDR2 FQNNGV, per germline. Losses at the gene ends were 4 bases for V and 4 bases for J; bases not matched to a gene: 4. Here the CDR3 DNA reads TGTGCCAGCAGCTCGGGACAGCGAAATCAGCCCCAGCATTTT. Encoded protein: CASSSGQRNQPQHF.

The V and J genes are TRBV9 and TRBJ2-7; perhaps D is TRBD1 or TRBD2 (5 bases each). The V and J ends lost 0 bases and 7 bases respectively, with 17 bases between them. Per germline, CDR1 SGDLS and CDR2 YYNGEE. The CDR3 loop spans 15 amino acids. The CDR3 protein is CASSVATGRVWEQYF. The CDR3 coding sequence is TGTGCCAGCAGCGTAGCTACGGGACGGGTCTGGGAGCAGTACTTC.

The chain recombines TRBV13 with TRBJ2-1; 9 bases align to TRBD1. The germline V gene has CDR1 PRHDT and CDR2 FYEKMQ (reference sequence). V was pared by 5 bases and J by 5 bases, with 4 bases of the junction left unmatched. The CDR3 has 14 residues. The CDR3 DNA sequence: TGTGCCAGCAGCCCAAGGACAGGGGACAATGAGCAGTTCTTC. Translating gives CASSPRTGDNEQFF.

The V gene is TRBV6-6, the J gene TRBJ2-6, with a weak D call TRBD1 (6 bases). The germline gives CDR1 MNHNY, CDR2 SVGAGI (reference sequence). Trimming left V 8 bases short and J 3 bases short, with 8 bases between. This CDR3 region has 13 residues. Written as DNA, the CDR3 is TGTGCCAGCGGGGGCTTTGGGGCCAACGTCCTGACTTTC. Its translation is CASGGFGANVLTF.

This chain uses TRBV28 with TRBJ2-2; D unclear. The length of the CDR3 is 14 residues. The germline V gene has CDR1 MDHEN and CDR2 SYDVKM. V lost 4 bases and J lost 0, with 6 bases in between. The CDR3 region has the DNA TGTGCCAGCAGTTCTGGGTCGAACACCGGGGAGCTGTTTTTT. Residues: CASSSGSNTGELFF.

The chain carries TRBV14 and TRBJ2-7; no definite D call. This CDR3 region has 14 residues. The germline V gene encodes CDR1 SGHDN and CDR2 FVKESK. V lost 5 bases and J lost 4, with 15 bases in between. This CDR3 is CASSSPQRAYEQYF. The CDR3 DNA is TGTGCCAGCAGCTCCCCCCAACGGGCTTACGAGCAGTACTTC.

The chain joins TRBV29-1 to TRBJ2-2; 7 bases agree with TRBD1. V lost 6 bases, J lost 2 bases, and 6 bases stayed unmatched. The CDR3 loop spans 14 amino acids. Germline V gives CDR1 SQVTM, CDR2 ANQGSEA. Written as DNA, the CDR3 is TGCAGCGTCGCCGACAGGGACAACACCGGGGAGCTGTTTTTT. This gives the protein CSVADRDNTGELFF.

As regards this clone: The sample has other DNA sequences that encode this CDR3 too. This chain joins TRBV11-2 and TRBJ2-1; D not resolved. The CDR3 sequence is 15 residues long. Germline lookup yields CDR1 SGHAT and CDR2 FQNNGV. Trimming took off 1 base at V and 0 bases at J, with 7 bases between the two ends. In nucleotides, the CDR3 is TGTGCCAGCAGCTTAGCTGGATCCTCCTACAATGAGCAGTTCTTC. Its protein product is CASSLAGSSYNEQFF.

The count of this clone is one. The rearrangement joins TRBV10-1 to TRBJ2-7; 14 bases match TRBD2. J gave up 2 bases and V 2 bases, and 5 bases lay outside the gene matches. The CDR3 sequence is 17 residues long. CDR1 WNHNN and CDR2 SYGVQD come from the germline V gene (reference sequence). The CDR3 DNA reads as TGCGCCAGCAGTGAGGGGACTAGCGGGAGAGGTCCCTACGAGCAGTACTTC. Residues: CASSEGTSGRGPYEQYF.

This chain links TRBV10-3 with TRBJ2-1; 15 nucleotides line up with TRBD2. Germline V CDR1 and CDR2: ENHRY, SYGVKD. The CDR3 is 19 residues long. V lost 2 bases to trimming and J lost 4 bases; unmatched junction nucleotides: 9. Here the CDR3 DNA reads TGTGCCATCAGTGAGACATGGACTAGCGGGAGGGAAAATTACAATGAGCAGTTCTTC. It codes for CAISETWTSGRENYNEQFF.

The V and J genes are TRBV13 and TRBJ2-6; TRBD2 matches 10 bases. Trimming at V came to 5 bases and at J to 3 bases, leaving 7 bases not matched to a gene. The CDR3 consists of 17 residues. The germline V gene has CDR1 PRHDT and CDR2 FYEKMQ (reference sequence). The CDR3 DNA follows: TGTGCCAGCAGCCCGACAGCGGGAGGGGTTGGGGCCAACGTCCTGACTTTC. It is translated as CASSPTAGGVGANVLTF.

The chain uses TRBV7-3 and TRBJ2-5; D unclear. The V gene's germline CDR1 is SGHTA and CDR2 FQGTGA. V shed 5 bases and J shed 1 base, with 11 bases lying between them. The CDR3 is 14 amino acids. CDR3 loop: CASSPPGAQETQYF. Here the CDR3 DNA reads TGTGCCAGCAGCCCCCCAGGAGCCCAAGAGACCCAGTACTTC.

A word on this clone: Other DNA sequences in this specimen translate into the identical CDR3. The chain links TRBV7-9 to TRBJ2-7; D perhaps matches TRBD2 (6 bases). Between the trimmed V and J ends, which lost 5 bases and 0 bases, there was a span of 11 bases. This CDR3 has 14 amino acids. The germline V gene has CDR1 SEHNR and CDR2 FQNEAQ (reference sequence). The CDR3 is CASSPRGLSYEQYF. The CDR3 nucleotides read TGTGCCAGCAGCCCGCGGGGCCTCTCCTACGAGCAGTACTTC.

The rearrangement uses TRBV27 and TRBJ2-2; D unclear. Germline loops: CDR1 MNHEY, CDR2 SMNVEV (reference sequence). V lost 8 bases and J 6 bases, leaving 7 bases between the germline ends. The CDR3 length is 11 residues. CDR3 DNA sequence: TGTGCCAGCCTCGGACCCGGGGAGCTGTTTTTT. Amino acids: CASLGPGELFF.

Concerning this clone: Other nucleotide sequences from this sample produce the same CDR3. The gene calls are TRBV5-6 and TRBJ2-7, with D hard to call. V was clipped by 0 bases and J by 5 bases, with 3 bases between them. CDR1 is SGHDT and CDR2 is YYEEEE in the germline V gene. CDR3 size: 11 residues. The CDR3 protein is CASSLGHEQYF. CDR3 nucleotides: TGTGCCAGCAGCTTGGGCCACGAGCAGTACTTC.

This clone has a single count. The V and J genes are TRBV4-1 and TRBJ2-7; D possibly corresponds to TRBD2 (6 bases). This CDR3 has 17 residues. V was pared by 2 bases and J by 0 bases, with 17 bases between. The germline CDR1 and CDR2 sequences are MGHRA and YSYEKL. The CDR3: CASSQLSGTRSSYEQYF. The CDR3 region has the DNA TGCGCCAGCAGCCAACTTTCCGGGACTCGCAGCTCCTACGAGCAGTACTTC.

This chain links TRBV13 with TRBJ2-3; 11 nucleotides agree with TRBD2. Per the germline V gene, CDR1 is PRHDT and CDR2 is FYEKMQ (reference sequence). The CDR3 consists of 15 residues. J was trimmed by 4 bases and V by 5 bases; bases with no gene match: 5. CDR3 region: CASSVISGGADTQYF. The DNA of the CDR3 is TGTGCCAGCAGCGTAATTAGCGGGGGGGCAGATACGCAGTATTTT.

V gene TRBV29-1 combines with J gene TRBJ2-3; 7 bases match TRBD1. Germline V gene data show CDR1 as SQVTM and CDR2 as ANQGSEA. CDR3 length: 11 residues. Trimming at V came to 8 bases and at J to 1 base, leaving 0 bases not matched to a gene. CDR3 sequence (DNA): TGCAGCACAGGGGGCACAGATACGCAGTATTTT. Amino acids: CSTGGTDTQYF.

This chain connects TRBV13 to TRBJ1-5, with D uncertain. CDR1 is PRHDT and CDR2 is FYEKMQ in the germline V gene (reference sequence). CDR3 length: 15 amino acids. Trimming took off 5 bases at V and 2 bases at J, with 13 bases between the two ends. CDR3 sequence (DNA): TGTGCCAGCAGCGCCAGACATGGCGGCAATCAGCCCCAGCATTTT. This gives the protein CASSARHGGNQPQHF.

The chain couples TRBV27 to TRBJ1-2; the D gene is possibly TRBD1 (5 bases). The CDR3 loop spans 14 amino acids. CDR1 MNHEY and CDR2 SMNVEV come from the germline V gene (reference sequence). Between the trimmed V and J ends, which lost 2 bases and 4 bases, there was a span of 11 bases. The CDR3 DNA reads as TGTGCCAGCAGTTTAAGACAGACTGCCTATGGCTACACCTTC. Translation: CASSLRQTAYGYTF.

The chain recombines TRBV5-6 with TRBJ2-7, with D possibly TRBD1 on 5 matching bases. V was pared by 4 bases and J by 4 bases, with 15 bases between. The CDR3 is made up of 14 amino acids. Germline loops: CDR1 SGHDT, CDR2 YYEEEE. In nucleotides, the CDR3 is TGTGCCAGCAGCCCCGATGTGGCAGGGTACGAGCAGTACTTC. Encoded protein: CASSPDVAGYEQYF.

The J gene is TRBJ1-1, the V gene TRBV7-8; TRBD1 agrees at 8 bases. Germline trimming cut 3 bases from V and 1 base from J; bases unmatched to any gene: 13. The CDR3 sequence is 18 residues long. Per the germline V gene, CDR1 is SGHVS and CDR2 is FQNEAQ. Here the CDR3 reads CASSFQKGGQVWNTEAFF. In DNA form, the CDR3 reads TGTGCCAGCAGCTTCCAAAAGGGGGGACAGGTATGGAACACTGAAGCTTTCTTT.